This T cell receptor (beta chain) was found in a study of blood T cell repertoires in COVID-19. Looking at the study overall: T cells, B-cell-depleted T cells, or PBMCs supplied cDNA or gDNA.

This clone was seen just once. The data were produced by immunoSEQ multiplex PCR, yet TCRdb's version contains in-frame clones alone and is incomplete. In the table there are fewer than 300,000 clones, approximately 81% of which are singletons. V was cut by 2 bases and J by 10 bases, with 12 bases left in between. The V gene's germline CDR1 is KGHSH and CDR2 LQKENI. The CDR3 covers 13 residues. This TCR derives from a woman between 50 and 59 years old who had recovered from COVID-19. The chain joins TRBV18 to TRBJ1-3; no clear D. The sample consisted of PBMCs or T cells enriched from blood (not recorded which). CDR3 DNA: TGTGCCAGCTCACCATCCGCGGTGAATACCATATATTTT. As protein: CASSPSAVNTIYF. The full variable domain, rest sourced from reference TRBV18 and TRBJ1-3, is NAGVMQNPRHLVRRRGQEARLRCSPMKGHSHVYWYRQLPEEGLKFMVYLQKENIIDESGMPKERFSAEFPKEGPSILRIQQVVRGDSAAYFCASSPSAVNTIYFGEGSWLTVV.